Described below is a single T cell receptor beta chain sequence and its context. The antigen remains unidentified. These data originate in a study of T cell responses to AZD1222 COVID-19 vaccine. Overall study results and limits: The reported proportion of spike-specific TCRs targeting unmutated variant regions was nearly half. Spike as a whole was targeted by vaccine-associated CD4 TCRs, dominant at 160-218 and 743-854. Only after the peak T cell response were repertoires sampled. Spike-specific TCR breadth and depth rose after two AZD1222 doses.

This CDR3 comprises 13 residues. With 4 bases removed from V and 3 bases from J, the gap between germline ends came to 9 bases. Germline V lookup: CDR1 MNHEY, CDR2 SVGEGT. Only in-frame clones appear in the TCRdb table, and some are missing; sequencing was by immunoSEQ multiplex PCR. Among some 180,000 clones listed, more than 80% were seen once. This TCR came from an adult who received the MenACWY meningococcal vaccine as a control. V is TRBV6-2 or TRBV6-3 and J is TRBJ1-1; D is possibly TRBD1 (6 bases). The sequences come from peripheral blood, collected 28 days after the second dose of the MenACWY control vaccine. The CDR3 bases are TGTGCCAGCAGTTTTCACAGGGACACTGAAGCTTTCTTT. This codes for CASSFHRDTEAFF.